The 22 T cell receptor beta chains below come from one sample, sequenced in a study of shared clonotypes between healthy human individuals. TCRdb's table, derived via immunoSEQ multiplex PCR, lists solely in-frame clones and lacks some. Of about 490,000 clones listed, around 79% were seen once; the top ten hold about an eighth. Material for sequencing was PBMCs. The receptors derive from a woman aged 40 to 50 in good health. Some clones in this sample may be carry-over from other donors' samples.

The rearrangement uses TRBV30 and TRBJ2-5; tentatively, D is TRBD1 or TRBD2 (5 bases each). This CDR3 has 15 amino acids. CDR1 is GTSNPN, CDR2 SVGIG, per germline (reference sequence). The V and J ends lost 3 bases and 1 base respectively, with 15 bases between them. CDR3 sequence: CAWRGTQLSQETQYF. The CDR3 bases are TGTGCCTGGAGGGGGACCCAATTGAGCCAAGAGACCCAGTACTTC.

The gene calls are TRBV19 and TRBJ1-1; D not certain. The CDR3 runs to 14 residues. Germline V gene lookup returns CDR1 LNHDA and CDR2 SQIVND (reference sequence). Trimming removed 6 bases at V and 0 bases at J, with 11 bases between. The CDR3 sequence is CASSKPGLNTEAFF. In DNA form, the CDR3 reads TGTGCCAGTAGCAAGCCGGGTTTGAACACTGAAGCTTTCTTT.

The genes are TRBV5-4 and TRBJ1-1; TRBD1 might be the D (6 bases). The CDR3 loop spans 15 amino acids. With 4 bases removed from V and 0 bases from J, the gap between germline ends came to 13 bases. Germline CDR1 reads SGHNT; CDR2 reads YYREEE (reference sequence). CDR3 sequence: CASSQERGMNTEAFF. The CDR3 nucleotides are TGTGCCAGCAGCCAAGAAAGGGGGATGAACACTGAAGCTTTCTTT.

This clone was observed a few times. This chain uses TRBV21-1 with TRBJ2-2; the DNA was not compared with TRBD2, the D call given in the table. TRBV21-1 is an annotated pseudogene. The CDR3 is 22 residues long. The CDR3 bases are TGTGCCAGCAGCAAAGCGAAGGGTAGCGGGATTGGCCCCAAACCGAACACCGGGGAGCTGTTTTTT. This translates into CASSKAKGSGIGPKPNTGELFF.

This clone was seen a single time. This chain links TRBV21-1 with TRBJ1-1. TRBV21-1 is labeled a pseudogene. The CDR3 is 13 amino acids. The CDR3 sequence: CAAPGGLNTEAFF. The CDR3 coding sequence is TGTGCCGCCCCGGGGGGCTTGAACACTGAAGCTTTCTTT.

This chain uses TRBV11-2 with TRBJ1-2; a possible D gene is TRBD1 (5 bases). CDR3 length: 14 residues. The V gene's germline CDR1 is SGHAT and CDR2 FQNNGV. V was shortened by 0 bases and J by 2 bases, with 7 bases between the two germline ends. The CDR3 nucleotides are TGTGCCAGCAGCTTAGATCCAGGGAACTATGGCTACACCTTC. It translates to CASSLDPGNYGYTF.

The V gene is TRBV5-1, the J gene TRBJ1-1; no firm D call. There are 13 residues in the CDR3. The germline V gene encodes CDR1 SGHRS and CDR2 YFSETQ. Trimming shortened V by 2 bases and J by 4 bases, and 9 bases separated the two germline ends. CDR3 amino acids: CASSFSLRTEAFF. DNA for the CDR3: TGCGCCAGCAGCTTCTCGTTGCGCACTGAAGCTTTCTTT.

The CDR3 nucleotides are TGTGCCTGGACTGGGGCCACAGATACGCAGTATTTT. Translation: CAWTGATDTQYF. The chain combines TRBV30 with TRBJ2-3, with a weak D call TRBD1 (5 bases). The CDR3 length is 12 residues. V shed 4 bases and J shed 2 bases, with 7 bases lying between them. Germline V gives CDR1 GTSNPN, CDR2 SVGIG (reference sequence).

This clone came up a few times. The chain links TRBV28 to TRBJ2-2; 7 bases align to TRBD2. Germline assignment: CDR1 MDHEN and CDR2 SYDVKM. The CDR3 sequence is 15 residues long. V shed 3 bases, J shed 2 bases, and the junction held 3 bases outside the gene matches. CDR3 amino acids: CASSFAGVNTGELFF. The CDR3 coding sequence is TGTGCCAGCAGTTTTGCGGGAGTTAACACCGGGGAGCTGTTTTTT.

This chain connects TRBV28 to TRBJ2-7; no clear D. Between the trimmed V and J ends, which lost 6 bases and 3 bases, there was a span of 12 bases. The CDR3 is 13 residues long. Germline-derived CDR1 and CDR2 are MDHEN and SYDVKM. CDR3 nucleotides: TGTGCCAGCAGCCCACCCTGGAACTACGAGCAGTACTTC. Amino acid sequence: CASSPPWNYEQYF.

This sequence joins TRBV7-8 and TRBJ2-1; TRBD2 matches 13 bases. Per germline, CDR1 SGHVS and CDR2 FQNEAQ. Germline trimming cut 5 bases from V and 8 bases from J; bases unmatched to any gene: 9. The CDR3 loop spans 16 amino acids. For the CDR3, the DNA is TGTGCCAGCAGCCCCCGGACTAGCGGGAGTCAGTATGAGCAGTTCTTC. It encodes CASSPRTSGSQYEQFF.

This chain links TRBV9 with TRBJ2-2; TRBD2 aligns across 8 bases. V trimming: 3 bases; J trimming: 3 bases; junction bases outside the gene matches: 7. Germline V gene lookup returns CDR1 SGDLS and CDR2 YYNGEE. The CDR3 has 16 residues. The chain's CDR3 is CASSGPGGTHTGELFF. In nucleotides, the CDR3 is TGTGCCAGCAGCGGCCCGGGGGGGACCCACACCGGGGAGCTGTTTTTT.

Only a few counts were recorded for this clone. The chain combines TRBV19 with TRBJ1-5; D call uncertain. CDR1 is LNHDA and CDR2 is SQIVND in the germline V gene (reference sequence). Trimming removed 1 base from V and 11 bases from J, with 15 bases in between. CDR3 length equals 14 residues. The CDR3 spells CASSIARRPGAQHF. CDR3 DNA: TGTGCCAGTAGTATAGCTCGGCGGCCTGGGGCCCAGCATTTT. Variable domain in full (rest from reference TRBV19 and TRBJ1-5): DGGITQSPKYLFRKEGQNVTLSCEQNLNHDAMYWYRQDPGQGLRLIYYSQIVNDFQKGDIAEGYSVSREKKESFPLTVTSAQKNPTAFYLCASSIARRPGAQHFGDGTRLSIL.

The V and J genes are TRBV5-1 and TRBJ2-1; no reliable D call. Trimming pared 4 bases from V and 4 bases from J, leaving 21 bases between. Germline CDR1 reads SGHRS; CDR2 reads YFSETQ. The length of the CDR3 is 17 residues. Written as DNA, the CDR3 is TGCGCCAGCAGCCCCAATCTAAACCCGCGGTCTTACAATGAGCAGTTCTTC. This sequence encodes CASSPNLNPRSYNEQFF.

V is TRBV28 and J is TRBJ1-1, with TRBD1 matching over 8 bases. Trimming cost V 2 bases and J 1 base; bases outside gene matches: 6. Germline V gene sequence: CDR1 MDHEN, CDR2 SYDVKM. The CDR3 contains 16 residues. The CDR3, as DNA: TGTGCCAGCAGTTTACACAGGGGGTACGAGAACACTGAAGCTTTCTTT. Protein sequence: CASSLHRGYENTEAFF. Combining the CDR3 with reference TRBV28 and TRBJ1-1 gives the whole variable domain DVKVTQSSRYLVKRTGEKVFLECVQDMDHENMFWYRQDPGLGLRLIYFSYDVKMKEKGDIPEGYSVSREKKERFSLILESASTNQTSMYLCASSLHRGYENTEAFFGQGTRLTVV.

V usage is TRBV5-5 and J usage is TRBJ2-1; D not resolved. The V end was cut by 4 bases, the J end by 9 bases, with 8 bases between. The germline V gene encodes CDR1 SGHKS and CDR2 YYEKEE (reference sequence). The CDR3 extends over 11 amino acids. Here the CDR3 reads CASSLHGEQFF. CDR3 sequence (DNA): TGTGCCAGCAGCCTACACGGTGAGCAGTTCTTC.

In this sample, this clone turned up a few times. The CDR3 is CASSPDRLSGNTIYF. In DNA, the CDR3 is TGTGCCAGCAGCCCGGACAGACTCTCTGGAAACACCATATATTTT. This rearrangement joins TRBV2 to TRBJ1-3; D may be TRBD1 (6 bases). Germline values: CDR1 SNHLY, CDR2 FYNNEI. Trimming removed 6 bases at V and 0 bases at J, with 12 bases between. The CDR3 is made up of 15 amino acids. The full variable domain, with the rest looked up from reference TRBV2 and TRBJ1-3, is EPEVTQTPSHQVTQMGQEVILRCVPISNHLYFYWYRQILGQKVEFLVSFYNNEISEKSEIFDDQFSVERPDGSNFTLKIRSTKLEDSAMYFCASSPDRLSGNTIYFGEGSWLTVV.

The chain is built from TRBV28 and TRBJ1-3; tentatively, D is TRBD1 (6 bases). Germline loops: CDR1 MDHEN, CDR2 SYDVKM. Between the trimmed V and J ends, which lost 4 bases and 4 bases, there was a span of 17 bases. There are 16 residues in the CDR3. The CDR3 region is CASSWGLSVRGNTIYF. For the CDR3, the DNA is TGTGCCAGCAGTTGGGGGCTCTCAGTACGAGGAAACACCATATATTTT.

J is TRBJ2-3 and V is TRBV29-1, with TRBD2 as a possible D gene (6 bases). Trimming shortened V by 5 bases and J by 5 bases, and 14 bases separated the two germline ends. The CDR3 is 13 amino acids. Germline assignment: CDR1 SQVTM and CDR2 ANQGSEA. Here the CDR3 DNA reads TGCAGCGTTCAAAGCGGCGGGGTAGATACGCAGTATTTT. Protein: CSVQSGGVDTQYF.

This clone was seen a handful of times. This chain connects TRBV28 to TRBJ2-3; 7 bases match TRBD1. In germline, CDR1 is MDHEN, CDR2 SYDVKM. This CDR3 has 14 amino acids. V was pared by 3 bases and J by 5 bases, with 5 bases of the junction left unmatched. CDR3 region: CASSLTGQKDTQYF. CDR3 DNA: TGTGCCAGCAGTTTGACAGGGCAAAAAGATACGCAGTATTTT.

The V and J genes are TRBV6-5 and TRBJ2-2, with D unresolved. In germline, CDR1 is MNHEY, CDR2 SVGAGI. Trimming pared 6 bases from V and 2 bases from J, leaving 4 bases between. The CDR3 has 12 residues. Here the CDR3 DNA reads TGTGCCAGCAGGGGTAACACCGGGGAGCTGTTTTTT. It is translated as CASRGNTGELFF.

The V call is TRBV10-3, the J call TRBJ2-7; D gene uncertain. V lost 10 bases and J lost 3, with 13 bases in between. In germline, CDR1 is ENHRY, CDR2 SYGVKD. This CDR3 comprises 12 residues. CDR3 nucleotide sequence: TGTGCCAACGGAGAAATGGGCTACGAGCAGTACTTC. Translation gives CANGEMGYEQYF.